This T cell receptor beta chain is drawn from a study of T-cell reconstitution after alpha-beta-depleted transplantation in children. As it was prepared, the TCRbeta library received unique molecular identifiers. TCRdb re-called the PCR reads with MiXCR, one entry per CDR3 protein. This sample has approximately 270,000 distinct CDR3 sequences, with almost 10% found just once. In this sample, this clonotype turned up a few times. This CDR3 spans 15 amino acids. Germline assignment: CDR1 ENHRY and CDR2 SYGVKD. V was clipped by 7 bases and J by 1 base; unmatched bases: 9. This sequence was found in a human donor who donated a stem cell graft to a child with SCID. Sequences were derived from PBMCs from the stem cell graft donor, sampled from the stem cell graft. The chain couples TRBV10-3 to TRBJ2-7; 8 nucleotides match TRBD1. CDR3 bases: TGTGCCATCAAAGATCCGGGACAGGCTTCCTACGAGCAGTACTTC. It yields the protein CAIKDPGQASYEQYF.